The 28 T cell receptor beta chains reported below all come from one sample, sequenced in a study of T cell responses to AZD1222 COVID-19 vaccine. Method: immunoSEQ multiplex PCR; TCRdb's copy keeps in-frame clones and lacks some. The data show over 110,000 clones, around 94% seen once. Sequences were derived from peripheral blood, sampled 28 days after the second AZD1222 dose. The origin of the receptors is an adult who received the AZD1222 COVID-19 vaccine.

This chain uses TRBV7-2 with TRBJ1-5; D unclear. V was shortened by 0 bases and J by 5 bases, with 8 bases between the two germline ends. The length of the CDR3 is 14 residues. CDR1 and CDR2 (germline): SGHTA, FQGNSA. The CDR3 here is CASSLALGYQPQHF. CDR3 DNA sequence: TGTGCCAGCAGCTTAGCGCTAGGGTATCAGCCCCAGCATTTT.

The rearrangement joins TRBV19 to TRBJ2-7; 9 positions match TRBD2. CDR1 is LNHDA and CDR2 is SQIVND in the germline V gene (reference sequence). CDR3 size: 15 residues. With V trimmed by 5 bases and J by 1 base, 6 bases remained unmatched. In DNA, the CDR3 is TGTGCCAGTAGTCTGCAGCGGGGGGCATCCTACGAGCAGTACTTC. Its translation: CASSLQRGASYEQYF.

V and J are TRBV7-9 and TRBJ1-5, with TRBD1 identical over 8 bases. J lost 7 bases, V lost 6 bases, and 8 bases had no gene match. Per germline, CDR1 SEHNR and CDR2 FQNEAQ (reference sequence). The CDR3 runs to 14 residues. The CDR3 nucleotides read TGTGCCAGCAGTTTAACAGGGGGAGGACAGCCCCAGCATTTT. This translates into CASSLTGGGQPQHF.

This chain joins TRBV7-3 and TRBJ1-1; D remains unclear. This CDR3 region has 13 residues. Deletions cut 4 bases from V and 8 bases from J, with 14 bases between. Per the germline V gene, CDR1 is SGHTA and CDR2 is FQGTGA. For the CDR3, the DNA is TGTGCCAGCAGCTACGGGTCTACCGAAGAAGCTTTCTTT. Protein product: CASSYGSTEEAFF.

As DNA, the CDR3 is TGTGCCAGCAGCTCGGACATGCCCGGTGGCTACACCTTC. Translation: CASSSDMPGGYTF. The chain links TRBV7-9 to TRBJ1-2; TRBD1 might be the D (5 bases). Trimming shortened V by 4 bases and J by 7 bases, and 13 bases separated the two germline ends. The CDR3 runs to 13 residues. The germline CDR1 and CDR2 sequences are SEHNR and FQNEAQ (reference sequence).

This chain connects TRBV7-9 to TRBJ2-5, with D maybe TRBD2 (6 bases). Germline loops: CDR1 SEHNR, CDR2 FQNEAQ (reference sequence). The CDR3 has 17 amino acids. The V gene lost 5 bases and the J gene lost 2 bases, with 21 bases spanning the gap. The CDR3, as DNA: TGTGCCAGCAGCCCCTCGGCCGGGAGTTATACGCAAGAGACCCAGTACTTC. Residues: CASSPSAGSYTQETQYF.

The V gene is TRBV7-8, the J gene TRBJ2-1, with a weak D call TRBD2 (5 bases). Germline values: CDR1 SGHVS, CDR2 FQNEAQ. The V end was cut by 6 bases, the J end by 0 bases, with 18 bases between. The CDR3 length is 17 residues. The CDR3 loop is CASSPMWTPSSYNEQFF. The CDR3 DNA sequence: TGTGCCAGCAGTCCTATGTGGACTCCGAGCTCCTACAATGAGCAGTTCTTC. Full variable domain (missing parts from reference TRBV7-8 and TRBJ2-1): GAGVSQSPRYKVAKRGQDVALRCDPISGHVSLFWYQQALGQGPEFLTYFQNEAQLDKSGLPSDRFFAERPEGSVSTLKIQRTQQEDSAVYLCASSPMWTPSSYNEQFFGPGTRLTVL.

The chain couples TRBV6-6 to TRBJ1-5; D is unresolved. This CDR3 contains 12 residues. Germline assignment: CDR1 MNHNY and CDR2 SVGAGI (reference sequence). Trimming removed 0 bases at V and 5 bases at J, with 2 bases between. In DNA, the CDR3 is TGTGCCAGCAGTTACTCGGATCAGCCCCAGCATTTT. Amino acid sequence: CASSYSDQPQHF.

The sample holds a few counts of this clone. The chain employs TRBV5-8 and TRBJ2-1; 13 bases line up with TRBD2. V lost 3 bases and J lost 8; bases outside the gene matches: 5. Per germline, CDR1 SGHTS and CDR2 YDEGEE. CDR3 length: 15 residues. This CDR3 is CASSSGTSGNDEQFF. CDR3 nucleotides: TGTGCCAGCAGCTCCGGGACTAGCGGGAACGATGAGCAGTTCTTC.

This sequence joins TRBV27 and TRBJ2-2; TRBD1 matches 8 bases. CDR1 MNHEY and CDR2 SMNVEV come from the germline V gene (reference sequence). Trimming took 3 bases from V and 6 from J; bases not matched to a gene: 6. CDR3 size: 15 residues. The CDR3 sequence: CASSFWDRRPGELFF. CDR3 coding DNA: TGTGCCAGCAGTTTTTGGGACAGGCGGCCCGGGGAGCTGTTTTTT.

This chain uses TRBV28 with TRBJ1-3; no definite D call. This CDR3 region has 14 residues. Germline V gene lookup returns CDR1 MDHEN and CDR2 SYDVKM. Between the trimmed V and J ends, which lost 4 bases and 4 bases, there was a span of 11 bases. CDR3 coding DNA: TGTGCCAGCAGTTCTACAGTTCGCGGAAACACCATATATTTT. It encodes CASSSTVRGNTIYF.

V and J are TRBV9 and TRBJ1-4; no clear D. Per the germline V gene, CDR1 is SGDLS and CDR2 is YYNGEE. The CDR3 covers 15 residues. The V and J ends lost 2 bases and 4 bases respectively, with 12 bases between them. The CDR3 nucleotides are TGTGCCAGCAGCGTCATGGGCACGGGTAATGAAAAACTGTTTTTT. As protein: CASSVMGTGNEKLFF.

The chain is built from TRBV6-5 and TRBJ2-5; maybe TRBD2 (6 bases). V was clipped by 7 bases and J by 4 bases, with 13 bases between them. From germline, CDR1 is MNHEY and CDR2 SVGAGI. CDR3 length equals 13 residues. CDR3 loop: CASNLAGGETQYF. In nucleotides, the CDR3 is TGTGCCAGCAACCTAGCCGGGGGAGAGACCCAGTACTTC.

The J gene is TRBJ1-1, the V gene TRBV6-4; D is unresolved. With 6 bases removed from V and 1 base from J, the gap between germline ends came to 9 bases. From germline, CDR1 is MRHNA and CDR2 SNTAGT. This CDR3 has 13 amino acids. In DNA form, the CDR3 reads TGTGCCAGCAGCAATTTGGGGAACACTGAAGCTTTCTTT. It is translated as CASSNLGNTEAFF.

This chain links TRBV12-3 or TRBV12-4 with TRBJ1-1; D possibly corresponds to TRBD1 (6 bases). The CDR3 spans 13 residues. V lost 10 bases to trimming and J lost 1 base, with 13 bases between them. The CDR3: CATLGQPNTEAFF. As DNA, the CDR3 is TGTGCCACCCTAGGACAGCCGAACACTGAAGCTTTCTTT.

This chain uses TRBV5-6 with TRBJ1-2; D not resolved. V dropped 4 bases and J dropped 2 bases, with 6 bases sitting between them. The CDR3 extends over 12 amino acids. Germline values: CDR1 SGHDT, CDR2 YYEEEE. CDR3 sequence reads: CASSPRNYGYTF. The CDR3, as DNA: TGTGCCAGCAGCCCAAGGAACTATGGCTACACCTTC.

The chain recombines TRBV6-4 with TRBJ1-2, with D perhaps TRBD1 (6 bases). Germline CDR1 and CDR2: MRHNA and SNTAGT. The ends were cut back, 5 bases at V and 8 bases at J, with 18 bases in the middle. This CDR3 spans 14 amino acids. The CDR3 region is CASSRTGTYKGYTF. CDR3 in DNA: TGTGCCAGCAGTAGAACCGGGACATATAAGGGCTACACCTTC.

The chain carries TRBV7-2 and TRBJ1-2; possible D gene TRBD1, 6 bases. The CDR3 runs to 15 residues. Germline V gene lookup returns CDR1 SGHTA and CDR2 FQGNSA. V was shortened by 1 base and J by 0 bases, with 9 bases between the two germline ends. The CDR3 sequence is CASSLERGTNYGYTF. The CDR3 DNA follows: TGTGCCAGCAGCTTAGAAAGGGGGACTAACTATGGCTACACCTTC.

The CDR3 nucleotides read TGTGCCAGCGGCCCGACAGGGGAGCATGGCTACACCTTC. Its translation: CASGPTGEHGYTF. V gene TRBV6-5 combines with J gene TRBJ1-2; 8 bases align to TRBD1. J gave up 6 bases and V 8 bases, and 8 bases lay outside the gene matches. The CDR3 contains 13 residues. Germline V lookup: CDR1 MNHEY, CDR2 SVGAGI.

This clone was recorded a few times. The chain combines TRBV27 with TRBJ1-1; 7 nucleotides align to TRBD1. With V trimmed by 2 bases and J by 11 bases, 8 bases remained unmatched. CDR3 length: 13 amino acids. Per the germline V gene, CDR1 is MNHEY and CDR2 is SMNVEV (reference sequence). The CDR3 nucleotides are TGTGCCAGCAGTTTAACCACAGGGGTGGCCGCTTTCTTT. It is translated as CASSLTTGVAAFF.

The rearrangement joins TRBV6-1 to TRBJ2-7; 9 nucleotides match TRBD2. The CDR3 totals 15 residues. The V gene end was trimmed by 0 bases and the J gene end by 0 bases; junction bases not matched to a gene: 0. Germline CDR1 is MNHNS and CDR2 is SASEGT. The CDR3, as DNA: TGTGCCAGCAGTGAAGCACTAGCGGGCTCCTACGAGCAGTACTTC. It is translated as CASSEALAGSYEQYF.

As DNA, the CDR3 is TGCGCCAGCAGCCTCCCACCGACTAGCGGGGGGCCCCGCTACAATGAGCAGTTCTTC. This encodes CASSLPPTSGGPRYNEQFF. V usage is TRBV5-1 and J usage is TRBJ2-1; 13 bases are a match to TRBD2. This CDR3 is built from 19 residues. Germline CDR1 SGHRS, CDR2 YFSETQ. Germline trimming cut 4 bases from V and 3 bases from J; bases unmatched to any gene: 13. Drawing the rest from reference TRBV5-1 and TRBJ2-1, the complete variable domain is KAGVTQTPRYLIKTRGQQVTLSCSPISGHRSVSWYQQTPGQGLQFLFEYFSETQRNKGNFPGRFSGRQFSNSRSEMNVSTLELGDSALYLCASSLPPTSGGPRYNEQFFGPGTRLTVL.

The chain has TRBV18 and TRBJ1-5, with D uncertain. V was cut by 2 bases and J by 0 bases, with 5 bases left in between. Looked up from germline, CDR1 is KGHSH and CDR2 is LQKENI. There are 14 residues in the CDR3. CDR3 in DNA: TGTGCCAGCTCACCAGCAGATAGCAATCAGCCCCAGCATTTT. Translated, it gives CASSPADSNQPQHF. Filled out from reference TRBV18 and TRBJ1-5, the complete variable domain reads NAGVMQNPRHLVRRRGQEARLRCSPMKGHSHVYWYRQLPEEGLKFMVYLQKENIIDESGMPKERFSAEFPKEGPSILRIQQVVRGDSAAYFCASSPADSNQPQHFGDGTRLSIL.

This chain links TRBV18 with TRBJ1-5; D not resolved. The V end lost 2 bases, the J end lost 0 bases, and 8 bases lay between the germline ends. The CDR3 runs 15 residues. CDR1 and CDR2 from the germline V gene are KGHSH and LQKENI. Here the CDR3 reads CASSPIRNSNQPQHF. DNA for the CDR3: TGTGCCAGCTCACCAATCAGGAATAGCAATCAGCCCCAGCATTTT.

J is TRBJ1-1 and V is TRBV15; D gene uncertain. The CDR3 consists of 15 residues. Germline V gene data show CDR1 as LNHNV and CDR2 as YYDKDF (reference sequence). V was cut by 0 bases and J by 2 bases, with 10 bases left in between. The CDR3 nucleotides are TGTGCCACCAGCAGAGAAAAGGGTGCTAACACTGAAGCTTTCTTT. It encodes CATSREKGANTEAFF.

This CDR3 reads CASSLRDRGRKSYNSPLHF. The CDR3 DNA reads TGTGCCAGCAGCCTCCGGGACAGGGGTCGGAAGTCCTATAATTCACCCCTCCACTTT. This sequence joins TRBV7-6 and TRBJ1-6; 10 bases are shared with TRBD1. J gave up 1 base and V 5 bases, and 11 bases lay outside the gene matches. Germline loops: CDR1 SGHVS, CDR2 FNYEAQ. This CDR3 comprises 19 residues. The full variable domain, with the rest looked up from reference TRBV7-6 and TRBJ1-6, is GAGVSQSPRYKVTKRGQDVALRCDPISGHVSLYWYRQALGQGPEFLTYFNYEAQQDKSGLPNDRFSAERPEGSISTLTIQRTEQRDSAMYRCASSLRDRGRKSYNSPLHFGNGTRLTVT.

The rearrangement links TRBV6-6 to TRBJ1-1; 10 bases are shared with TRBD1. The length of the CDR3 is 13 residues. Germline V gives CDR1 MNHNY, CDR2 SVGAGI (reference sequence). V lost 7 bases, J lost 7 bases, and 6 bases stayed unmatched. CDR3 sequence: CASNRQGADEAFF. CDR3 DNA sequence: TGTGCCAGCAACAGACAGGGGGCCGATGAAGCTTTCTTT.

CDR3: CASSPRSSGGGNEQFF. CDR3 nucleotide sequence: TGTGCCAGCAGCCCCCGATCGAGTGGGGGGGGTAATGAGCAGTTCTTC. J is TRBJ2-1 and V is TRBV7-3, with TRBD2 matching over 7 bases. Germline V gene lookup returns CDR1 SGHTA and CDR2 FQGTGA. V lost 5 bases to trimming and J lost 7 bases; unmatched junction nucleotides: 14. CDR3 length equals 16 residues.